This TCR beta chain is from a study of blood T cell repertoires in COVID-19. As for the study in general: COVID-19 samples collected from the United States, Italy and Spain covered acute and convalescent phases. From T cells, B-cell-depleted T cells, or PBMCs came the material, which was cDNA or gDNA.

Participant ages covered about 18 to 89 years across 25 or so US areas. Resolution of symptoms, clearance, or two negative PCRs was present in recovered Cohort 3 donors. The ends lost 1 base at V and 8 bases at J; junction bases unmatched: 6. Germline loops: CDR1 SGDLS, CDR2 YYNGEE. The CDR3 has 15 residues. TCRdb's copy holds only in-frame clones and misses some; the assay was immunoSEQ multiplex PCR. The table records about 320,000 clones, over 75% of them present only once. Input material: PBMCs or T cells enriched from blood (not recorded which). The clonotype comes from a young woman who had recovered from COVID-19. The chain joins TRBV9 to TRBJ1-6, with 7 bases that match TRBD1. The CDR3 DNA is TGTGCCAGCAGCGTAACCGACAGGGCTCATTCACCCCTCCACTTT. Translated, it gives CASSVTDRAHSPLHF.